This T cell receptor beta chain appears in the sequencing data of a study of blood T cells in healthy people across ages. About the study: Per every two T cells, about one barcoded beta molecule was captured by template switching. Findings and limits, study-wide: More naive CD4+ cells and higher diversity marked long-lived donors relative to aged donors. While age rose, TCR beta diversity per million T cells dropped in a roughly linear way.

Comments on this clonotype: Its antigen is undetermined.

With a J-beta primer mix and a sample-barcoded 5' primer, a second PCR ran about 7 to 12 cycles. Each cDNA molecule received a tag from a template-switch adaptor that had 12 random nucleotides. TCRdb passed the 5' RACE reads through MiXCR, listing each CDR3 protein once. Of around 1,900,000 distinct CDR3 sequences in the sample, more than 35% were seen once. Germline assignment: CDR1 DFQATT and CDR2 SNEGSKA (reference sequence). The CDR3 length is 13 residues. The V and J ends lost 0 bases and 4 bases respectively, with 9 bases between them. This chain links TRBV20-1 with TRBJ1-2; D possibly corresponds to TRBD1 (5 bases). The specimen sequenced was blood. The TCR sequence derives from a human donor in good health. The CDR3 region has the DNA TGCAGTGCTAGAGATGGGGGGACCTATGGCTACACCTTC. It encodes CSARDGGTYGYTF.